These 13 T cell receptor beta chains share one sample of origin, sequenced in a study of blood T cell repertoires in COVID-19 (dated by TCRdb to 2020 to 2021). The library was obtained by the immunoSEQ multiplex PCR assay. TCRdb carries this immuneACCESS record with in-frame sequences only. Its versions omit some clonotypes, under half of them owing to an unresolved V gene in the studies checked, with the rest unexplained. The sample table contains fewer than 300,000 clones; only one count was recorded for about four fifths of them. About 15% of the sample is taken by the ten largest. The sequencing sample was made of peripheral blood. The receptors here all came from a person aged 65 to 85 with COVID-19, enrolled during active disease.

V usage is TRBV27 and J usage is TRBJ2-2; 7 bases are shared with TRBD2. Trimming removed 4 bases from V and 7 bases from J; junction bases left unmatched: 3. Germline assignment: CDR1 MNHEY and CDR2 SMNVEV (reference sequence). This CDR3 contains 13 residues. The CDR3 spells CASSWGGIGELFF. The CDR3 bases are TGTGCCAGCAGTTGGGGAGGGATCGGGGAGCTGTTTTTT.

The rearrangement uses TRBV11-2 and TRBJ2-7; possibly TRBD2 for D (5 bases). Per the germline V gene, CDR1 is SGHAT and CDR2 is FQNNGV. The CDR3 runs to 11 residues. V lost 8 bases, J lost 4 bases, and 9 bases lay in between. CDR3 DNA: TGTGCCAGCGCCCGGGGTTACGAGCAGTACTTC. Translated: CASARGYEQYF.

The chain has TRBV19 and TRBJ2-4, with 7 nucleotides matching TRBD1. Per the germline V gene, CDR1 is LNHDA and CDR2 is SQIVND (reference sequence). The length of the CDR3 is 13 residues. V gave up 6 bases and J gave up 6 bases; unmatched junction bases: 5. CDR3 residues: CASSPAGGNIQYF. CDR3 coding DNA: TGTGCCAGTAGCCCCGCAGGGGGAAACATTCAGTACTTC.

The rearrangement uses TRBV29-1 and TRBJ1-4; 8 nucleotides match TRBD1. The CDR3 length is 12 residues. Germline V gives CDR1 SQVTM, CDR2 ANQGSEA. The CDR3 spells CPETGVKEKLFF. DNA for the CDR3: TGCCCAGAGACAGGGGTTAAAGAAAAACTGTTTTTT. Variable domain in full (rest from reference TRBV29-1 and TRBJ1-4): SAVISQKPSRDICQRGTSLTIQCQVDSQVTMMFWYRQQPGQSLTLIATANQGSEATYESGFVIDKFPISRPNLTFSTLTVSNMSPEDSSIYLCPETGVKEKLFFGSGTQLSVL.

The chain employs TRBV2 and TRBJ2-3; unclear D gene. The germline V and J ends were trimmed by 0 bases and 2 bases, with 6 bases remaining between them. Per the germline V gene, CDR1 is SNHLY and CDR2 is FYNNEI. The CDR3 totals 14 residues. CDR3 bases: TGTGCCAGCAGTGAAGCCAGGTTCACAGATACGCAGTATTTT. Translated: CASSEARFTDTQYF.

This chain uses TRBV23-1 with TRBJ1-2, with a possible D match to TRBD1 (6 bases). TRBV23-1 has ORF status, its function being uncertain. The CDR3 has 14 amino acids. V was trimmed by 0 bases and J by 3 bases, leaving 8 bases between them. CDR3 nucleotide sequence: TGCGCCAGCAGTCAATCATCAGGGGACTATGGCTACACCTTC. This translates into CASSQSSGDYGYTF.

The CDR3 sequence: CASSRPHRGTSGRCGLAKNIQYF. In nucleotides, the CDR3 is TGTGCCAGCAGCAGGCCCCACAGAGGGACTAGCGGGAGATGCGGCCTGGCCAAAAACATTCAGTACTTC. V is TRBV21-1 and J is TRBJ2-4; no check of the table's D call, TRBD2, against the DNA was made. TRBV21-1 is labeled a pseudogene. This CDR3 has 23 residues.

The chain links TRBV18 to TRBJ2-7, with a possible D match to TRBD2 (6 bases). The germline V gene encodes CDR1 KGHSH and CDR2 LQKENI. The CDR3 covers 11 residues. With 5 bases removed from V and 5 bases from J, the gap between germline ends came to 7 bases. The DNA for the CDR3 is TGTGCCAGCTCAAGACTAGACGAGCAGTACTTC. This gives the protein CASSRLDEQYF.

The chain uses TRBV6-5 and TRBJ2-1; D is uncertain. The CDR3 runs to 14 residues. Per germline, CDR1 MNHEY and CDR2 SVGAGI. Deletions cut 8 bases from V and 7 bases from J, with 18 bases between. CDR3 sequence (DNA): TGTGCCAGCGCGGAACTACTCGCTACAAATGAGCAGTTCTTC. This codes for CASAELLATNEQFF.

The chain employs TRBV7-9 and TRBJ1-4; tentatively, D is TRBD1 (5 bases). V lost 1 base and J 7 bases, leaving 16 bases between the germline ends. This CDR3 has 16 residues. Germline assignment: CDR1 SEHNR and CDR2 FQNEAQ (reference sequence). CDR3 loop: CASSLERGSFREKLFF. Written as DNA, the CDR3 is TGTGCCAGCAGCTTAGAACGGGGGTCTTTTCGTGAAAAACTGTTTTTT.

This chain links TRBV7-9 with TRBJ2-1; 13 bases match TRBD2. The CDR3 has 15 residues. The germline CDR1 and CDR2 sequences are SEHNR and FQNEAQ (reference sequence). V lost 5 bases and J lost 4; bases outside the gene matches: 2. This chain's CDR3 is CASSPTSGRYNEQFF. CDR3 DNA sequence: TGTGCCAGCAGCCCGACTAGCGGGAGGTACAATGAGCAGTTCTTC.

J is TRBJ1-6 and V is TRBV5-1; possibly TRBD1 for D (6 bases). Deletions cut 0 bases from V and 0 bases from J, with 13 bases between. The V gene's germline CDR1 is SGHRS and CDR2 YFSETQ. The CDR3 consists of 18 residues. In DNA form, the CDR3 reads TGCGCCAGCAGCTTGGATCAACAGGGTCGCTCCTATAATTCACCCCTCCACTTT. Its protein is CASSLDQQGRSYNSPLHF. The entire variable domain, with the rest obtained from reference TRBV5-1 and TRBJ1-6, is as follows: KAGVTQTPRYLIKTRGQQVTLSCSPISGHRSVSWYQQTPGQGLQFLFEYFSETQRNKGNFPGRFSGRQFSNSRSEMNVSTLELGDSALYLCASSLDQQGRSYNSPLHFGNGTRLTVT.

The chain combines TRBV29-1 with TRBJ2-3; 11 bases agree with TRBD2. J lost 4 bases, V lost 3 bases, and 3 bases had no gene match. Looked up from germline, CDR1 is SQVTM and CDR2 is ANQGSEA. The CDR3 totals 14 residues. CDR3 sequence: CSVEASGGPDTQYF. The DNA of the CDR3 is TGCAGCGTTGAGGCTAGCGGGGGGCCAGATACGCAGTATTTT.